This TCR beta chain was obtained from a study of T-cell reconstitution after alpha-beta-depleted transplantation in children (dated by TCRdb to 2015 to 2016). Study-level background: T-cell immune reconstitution after TCRalphabeta/CD19-depleted allogeneic hematopoietic cell transplantation in children was quantitatively tracked in the study by means of TCR repertoire profiling. The full study reports these points: About two months after transplant, the apparently early recovery of alphabetaT-cell counts reportedly depended on just several hundred clones that had expanded rapidly and came from non-depleted graft cells. In some patients, high TCRbeta diversity at day 60 was attributed to recipient T cells and intrathymic progenitors that had survived conditioning. Over the following months the frequencies of hyperexpanded clones went down, and after one year T-cell counts and TCRbeta diversity were mostly credited to newly produced T cells.

What the treatment or condition label conveys for this sample: allogeneic hematopoietic cell transplantation with graft depleted of TCRalphabeta T cells and CD19 B cells. Transplant recipients were children who received TCRalphabeta/CD19-depleted allogeneic hematopoietic cell grafts. Library prep was done by PCR. Sequencing took place on an Illumina HiSeq 2500. TCR library preparation used molecular barcoding, with unique molecular identifiers applied to normalize quantification of the TCRbeta repertoire. TCRdb's own reprocessing of the public reads used fastp at Q25 and MiXCR and kept productive beta chains. Rows with one shared CDR3 protein collapse into an entry with the most common genes and DNA. The sample table records approximately 97,000 distinct CDR3 sequences; roughly 7.2% of these occur just once. The biggest ten clones account for about 17% of the sample. V ends up 1 base short and J 8 bases short, with an unmatched junction base count of 13. The cysteine opens and the phenylalanine closes a CDR3 of 16 amino acids. CDR3 DNA is the only sequence kept; it has 48 bases, read in frame from the first base. The germline V gene gives CDR1 as KGHSH and CDR2 as LQKENI.

This clonotype was detected a few times. It has no known antigen specificity. Per-base quality was not reported, and no clone a single base away is much larger than it. The rearrangement combines TRBV18 with TRBJ2-7, and TRBD1 matches 8 of the central bases. The source of this sequence is a boy aged 2 to 10 with acute lymphoblastic leukemia, due to receive a stem cell transplant. The sample in question was PBMCs, obtained before TCRalphabeta/CD19-depleted stem cell transplant. The nucleotides are TGTGCCAGCTCACCACGAGGTGAGACAGGGGCGCCGAAGCAGTACTTC. Translated, it reads CASSPRGETGAPKQYF.